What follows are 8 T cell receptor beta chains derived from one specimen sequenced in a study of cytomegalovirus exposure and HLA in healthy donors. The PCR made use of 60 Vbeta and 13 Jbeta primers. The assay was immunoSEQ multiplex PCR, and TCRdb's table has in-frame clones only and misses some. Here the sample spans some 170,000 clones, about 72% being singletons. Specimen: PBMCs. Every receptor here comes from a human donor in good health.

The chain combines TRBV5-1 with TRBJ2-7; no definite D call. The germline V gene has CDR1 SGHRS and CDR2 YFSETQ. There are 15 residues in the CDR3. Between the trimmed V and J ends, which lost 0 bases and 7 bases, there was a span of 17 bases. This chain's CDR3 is CASSLESGPPWEQYF. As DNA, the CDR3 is TGCGCCAGCAGCTTGGAGTCAGGCCCCCCTTGGGAGCAGTACTTC.

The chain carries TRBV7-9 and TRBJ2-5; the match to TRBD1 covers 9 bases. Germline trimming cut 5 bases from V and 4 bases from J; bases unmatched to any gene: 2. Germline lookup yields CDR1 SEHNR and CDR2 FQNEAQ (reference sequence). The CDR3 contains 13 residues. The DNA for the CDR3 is TGTGCCAGCAGCAGACAGGGGGTAGAGACCCAGTACTTC. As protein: CASSRQGVETQYF. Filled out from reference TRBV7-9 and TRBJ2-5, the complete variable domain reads DTGVSQNPRHKITKRGQNVTFRCDPISEHNRLYWYRQTLGQGPEFLTYFQNEAQLEKSRLLSDRFSAERPKGSFSTLEIQRTEQGDSAMYLCASSRQGVETQYFGPGTRLLVL.

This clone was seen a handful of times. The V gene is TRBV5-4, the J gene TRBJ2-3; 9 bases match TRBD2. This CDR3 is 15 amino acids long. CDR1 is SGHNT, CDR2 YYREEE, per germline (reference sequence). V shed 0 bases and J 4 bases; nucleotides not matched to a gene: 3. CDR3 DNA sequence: TGTGCCAGCAGCTTGGGGCGGGGGGGCCCAGATACGCAGTATTTT. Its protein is CASSLGRGGPDTQYF.

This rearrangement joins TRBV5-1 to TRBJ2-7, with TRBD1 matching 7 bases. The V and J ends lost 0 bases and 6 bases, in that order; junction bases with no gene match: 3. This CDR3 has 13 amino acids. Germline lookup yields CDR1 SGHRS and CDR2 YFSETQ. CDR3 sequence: CASSLAGTAEQYF. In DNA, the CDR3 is TGCGCCAGCAGCTTGGCCGGGACAGCCGAGCAGTACTTC.

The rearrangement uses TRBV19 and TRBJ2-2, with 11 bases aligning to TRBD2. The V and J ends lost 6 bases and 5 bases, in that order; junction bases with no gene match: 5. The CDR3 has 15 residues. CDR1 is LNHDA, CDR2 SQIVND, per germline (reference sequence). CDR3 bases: TGTGCCAGTAGCTGGCTAGCGGGGGGTACCGGGGAGCTGTTTTTT. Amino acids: CASSWLAGGTGELFF.

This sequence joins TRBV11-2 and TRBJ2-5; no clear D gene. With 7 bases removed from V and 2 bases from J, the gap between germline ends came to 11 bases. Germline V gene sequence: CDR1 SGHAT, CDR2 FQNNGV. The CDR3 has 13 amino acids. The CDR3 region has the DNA TGTGCCAGCACCCCTAGTGAACAAGAGACCCAGTACTTC. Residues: CASTPSEQETQYF.

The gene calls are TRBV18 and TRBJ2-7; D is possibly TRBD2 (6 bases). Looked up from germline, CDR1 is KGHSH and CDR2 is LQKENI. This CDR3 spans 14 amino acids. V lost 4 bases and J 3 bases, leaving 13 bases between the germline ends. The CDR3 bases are TGTGCCAGCTCACAGGAGGGAGTTTTCTACGAGCAGTACTTC. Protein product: CASSQEGVFYEQYF.

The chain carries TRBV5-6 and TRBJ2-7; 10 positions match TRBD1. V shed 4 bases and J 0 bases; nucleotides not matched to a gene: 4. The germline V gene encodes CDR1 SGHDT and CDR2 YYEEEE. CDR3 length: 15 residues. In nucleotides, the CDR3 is TGTGCCAGCAGCAGACAGGGGGCCTCCTCCTACGAGCAGTACTTC. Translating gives CASSRQGASSYEQYF.